What follows is one T cell receptor beta chain and its context. The table lists this clonotype with many counts. Which antigen it targets is not known. Base-call qualities are not available, and no considerably larger clone is one nucleotide away. The record originates from a study of identical twins (dated by TCRdb to about 2016). As for the study more broadly: To test whether fetal clonotypes persist, this study deep-sequenced TCR alpha and beta repertoires from monozygotic twins, from unrelated adults of various ages, and from cord blood. To rule out contamination, the twin experiments were replicated at different times with different library preparation protocols.

Based on the germline V gene (reference sequence), the CDR1 and CDR2 sequences are DFQATT and SNEGSKA. The CDR3 covers 14 residues, taking in both the cysteine and the phenylalanine. The entry retains the CDR3 DNA only, 42 bases that are in frame from base 1. V sheds 6 bases and J sheds 2 bases, leaving 16 bases between their ends. The receptor library was made with 5' RACE. These reads were obtained on an Illumina HiSeq 2000. Template switching introduced a universal primer binding site; the final cDNA contained a unique molecular identifier, enabling accurate counting of TCR cDNA molecules. First-strand cDNA for TCR alpha and beta chains was synthesized from specific primers in the conserved constant-segment region. To control for contamination, every cDNA library was double barcoded, receiving both a SMART-Mk sample barcode and Illumina barcodes. TruSeq adapter sequences along with Illumina sample barcodes were introduced in two successive PCR steps. The Illumina HiSeq platform was used with custom primers to sequence TCR alpha and beta cDNA libraries. From the authors' description of their analysis: MiGEC processed the raw reads to extract unique molecular identifiers, while MiXCR was used to determine the CDR3 positions. For each individual, recombination models were inferred using an EM algorithm with the repgenHMM and IGoR tools. Shared clonotype analysis was performed with the tcR package in R, normalizing sharing by the product of cloneset sizes. Out-of-frame nonproductive sequences were analyzed to study raw recombination free of thymic and clonal selection effects. TCRdb itself trimmed the public reads at Q25 with fastp, ran MiXCR and retained productive beta chains. A single entry per CDR3 protein holds the most common genes and DNA from its merged rows. V and J calls and clone size were set by TCRdb, not the authors. This sample lists some 500,000 distinct CDR3 sequences; approximately 15% were detected once. The biggest ten clones account for about 0.54% of the sample.

The full study reports these points: Because the same donors could not be followed over many years, conclusions were based on cross-sectional statistical analysis. A weaker excess of twin sharing was found in beta out-of-frame sequences because the signal-to-noise ratio was lowered by fewer shared sequences. Fewer insertions were carried by abundant cord blood beta clonotypes, a similar but weaker trend appeared in young adult naive repertoires, and no such trend appeared in memory repertoires. Compared with coincidental sharing between unrelated individuals, out-of-frame TCR alpha sequences shared between twins had an excess of sequences with low generation probability. Invariant T cells such as MAIT and iNKT could partly confound zero-insertion analyses, although diverse VJ usage argued against such confounding for most clonotypes. In monozygotic twins, out-of-frame TCR alpha sharing was systematically underestimated by recombination models, although the models agreed with sharing between unrelated individuals.

Every donor in the study was a healthy Caucasian. The twin cohort comprised three pairs of female monozygotic twins, all aged about 18 to 30 years. CD4+ and CD8+ T cell populations were isolated with positive isolation kits from Invitrogen. The data were also submitted as part of a second study, on yellow fever vaccine responses in identical twins. The second publication reports: The authors reported that the T cell response to vaccination in identical twins appeared partly convergent and partly personalized. The study precisely tracked vaccine-responding T cell clones in identical twins.

The V and J genes are TRBV20-1 and TRBJ2-5; the D gene is perhaps TRBD1, from 6 matching bases. Sequenced material: CD4+ T cells sorted from blood. This TCR was sampled from a woman aged 18 to 35 in good health. For the CDR3, the sequence is CSALLRDKQETQYF. The nucleotide sequence is TGCAGTGCCCTACTCCGGGACAAACAAGAGACCCAGTACTTC.